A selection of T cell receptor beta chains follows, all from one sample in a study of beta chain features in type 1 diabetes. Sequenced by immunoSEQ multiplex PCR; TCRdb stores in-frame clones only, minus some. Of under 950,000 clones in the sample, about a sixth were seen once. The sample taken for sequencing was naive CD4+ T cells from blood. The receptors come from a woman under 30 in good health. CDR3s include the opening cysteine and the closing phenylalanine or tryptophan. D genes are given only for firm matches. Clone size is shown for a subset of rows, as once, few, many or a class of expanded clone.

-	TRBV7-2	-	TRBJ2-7	CASSLVGGSYEQYF	TGTGCCAGCAGCTTAGTGGGAGGAAGTTACGAGCAGTACTTC
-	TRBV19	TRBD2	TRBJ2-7	CASSVSGSTYEQYF	TGTGCCAGTAGTGTTAGCGGGAGTACCTACGAGCAGTACTTC
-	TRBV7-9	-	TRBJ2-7	CASSFTGRGEQYF	TGTGCCAGCAGCTTCACCGGGAGAGGAGAGCAGTACTTC
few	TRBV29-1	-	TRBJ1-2	CSVEAGTTYGYTF	TGCAGCGTTGAAGCGGGGACAACTTATGGCTACACCTTC
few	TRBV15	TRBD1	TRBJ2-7	CATSVDRLGYEQYF	TGTGCCACCAGCGTGGACAGGTTGGGCTACGAGCAGTACTTC
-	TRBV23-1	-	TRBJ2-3	CASSPRQGPDPSQYF	TGCGCCAGCAGTCCCCGCCAGGGCCCAGACCCATCGCAGTATTTT
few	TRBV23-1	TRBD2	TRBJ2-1	CASSPPGPPSGPYNEQFF	TGCGCCAGCAGTCCCCCCGGGCCTCCTAGCGGACCATACAATGAGCAGTTCTTC
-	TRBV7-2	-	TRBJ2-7	CASSRQGYEQYF	TGTGCCAGCAGCCGACAAGGGTACGAGCAGTACTTC
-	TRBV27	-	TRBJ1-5	CASRNREASNQPQHF	TGTGCCAGCAGAAACAGGGAGGCGAGCAATCAGCCCCAGCATTTT
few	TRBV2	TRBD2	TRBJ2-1	CASSELAGYNEQFF	TGTGCCAGCAGTGAATTAGCGGGGTACAATGAGCAGTTCTTC
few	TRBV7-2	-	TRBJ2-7	CASSPPRETYEQYF	TGTGCCAGCAGCCCCCCCCGGGAGACCTACGAGCAGTACTTC
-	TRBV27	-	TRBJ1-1	CASSPRQTNTEAFF	TGTGCCAGCAGTCCAAGACAAACTAACACTGAAGCTTTCTTT
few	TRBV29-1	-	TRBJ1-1	CSVTQGGAEAFF	TGCAGCGTGACTCAGGGAGGCGCTGAAGCTTTCTTT
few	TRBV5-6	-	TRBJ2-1	CASSLGKGTYNEQFF	TGTGCCAGCAGCTTGGGGAAGGGCACCTACAATGAGCAGTTCTTC
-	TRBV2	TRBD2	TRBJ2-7	CASRRLAGFSDEQYF	TGTGCCAGCCGGAGGCTAGCGGGATTCTCAGACGAGCAGTACTTC
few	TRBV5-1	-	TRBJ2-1	CASSLRRSSYNEQFF	TGCGCCAGCAGCTTGCGGCGGAGCTCCTACAATGAGCAGTTCTTC